Listed below are T cell receptor beta chains from one sample, sequenced in a study of lymphopenia after photon versus proton radiotherapy. The repertoire was sequenced with immunoSEQ multiplex PCR; TCRdb's copy has only in-frame clones and lacks some. Among some 20,000 clones listed, about 83% were seen once. This specimen consisted of peripheral blood, obtained from a patient treated with photon-based radiotherapy. These receptor sequences come from a woman in her forties or fifties with pancreatic cancer. Each CDR3 is given with its conserved first and last residue. Each record gives: D gene, CDR3 length, V gene, clone size, J gene, CDR3 DNA, CDR3 protein. The D gene is left open where the match is weak. Not all rows give a size; the values are once, few, many and, for expanded clones, a class.

>TRBD1|19|TRBV7-2|once|TRBJ2-6
TGTGCCAGCAGCCCTAATCAAGGGACAGGGTATCCTGGGGCCAACGTCCTGACTTTC
CASSPNQGTGYPGANVLTF
>-|18|TRBV5-4|-|TRBJ2-2
TGTGCCAGCAGCGGGGGGGACAGTCTGACTAGCGTCTTCGGGGAGCTGTTTTTT
CASSGGDSLTSVFGELFF
>-|13|TRBV9|once|TRBJ2-5
TGTGCCAGCAGCCCAGGGGCCCAAGAGACCCAGTACTTC
CASSPGAQETQYF
>-|16|TRBV7-9|-|TRBJ2-7
TGTGCCAGCAGCCCGGCGATAACAGGGATCTCCTACGAGCAGTACTTC
CASSPAITGISYEQYF
>TRBD2|15|TRBV6-1|once|TRBJ2-2
TGTGCCAGCAGTGTTGCTAGCGGGATTACCGGGGAGCTGTTTTTT
CASSVASGITGELFF
>-|15|TRBV5-1|-|TRBJ2-2
TGCGCCAGCAGCGCCCTGACAGGGAACACCGGGGAGCTGTTTTTT
CASSALTGNTGELFF
>-|13|TRBV7-3|-|TRBJ2-3
TGTGCCAGCAGCCAATGGACTTCAGATACGCAGTATTTT
CASSQWTSDTQYF
>-|14|TRBV6-5|-|TRBJ2-5
TGTGCCAGCAACAGGGGGGGATACCAAGAGACCCAGTACTTC
CASNRGGYQETQYF
>-|13|TRBV6-4|-|TRBJ1-1
TGTGCCAGCAGTGAGGGGGCGAACACTGAAGCTTTCTTT
CASSEGANTEAFF
>TRBD1|13|TRBV29-1|-|TRBJ2-7
TGCAGCGTGGCACAGACAGGGGGCCACGAGCAGTACTTC
CSVAQTGGHEQYF
>TRBD1|15|TRBV5-4|-|TRBJ2-2
TGTGCCAGCAGCGAGGGGACAGGGGGGGCCGGGGAGCTGTTTTTT
CASSEGTGGAGELFF
>-|14|TRBV6-5|-|TRBJ1-3
TGTGCCAGCAGCCTCGAGGGGTCGGGAAACACCATATATTTT
CASSLEGSGNTIYF
>-|11|TRBV30|-|TRBJ2-5
TGTGCCTGGAGTAGCAAAGAGACCCAGTACTTC
CAWSSKETQYF
>-|12|TRBV29-1|once|TRBJ2-2
TGCAGCGCGGGACACAACACCGGGGAGCTGTTTTTT
CSAGHNTGELFF